Sequencing of this TCR beta chain was carried out in a study of blood T cell repertoires in COVID-19. The wider study: Some COVID-19 samples were acute and others convalescent; all came from the United States, Italy and Spain.

The assay was immunoSEQ multiplex PCR, and TCRdb's table has in-frame clones only and misses some. This table holds roughly 180,000 clones, roughly 83% found once. This clone was counted a single time. This sequence was found in a woman in her 50s who had recovered from COVID-19. The source material was PBMCs or T cells enriched from blood (not recorded which).

The CDR3 region has the DNA TGTGCCTGGACGGAGGCCACTGCTTATGGCTACACCTTC. Protein sequence: CAWTEATAYGYTF. This chain connects TRBV30 to TRBJ1-2; D is ambiguous. CDR1 GTSNPN and CDR2 SVGIG come from the germline V gene (reference sequence). This CDR3 is 13 amino acids long. The V end was cut by 4 bases, the J end by 5 bases, with 14 bases between.